This T cell receptor (beta chain) was observed in a study of cytomegalovirus exposure and HLA in healthy donors. Turning to the study itself: Early released data comprised 75 million to 100 million unique TCRs from HLA-typed donors. The study's findings and limits: Overall, 164 TCR beta chains were annotated as cytomegalovirus-associated.

As for this clone: What it binds is not known.

With 60 Vbeta and 13 Jbeta primers, the PCR was carried out. The authors' processing: About 9.9 million shared chains were among about 80 million unique TCR beta chains counted in a later analysis. Sequenced by immunoSEQ multiplex PCR; TCRdb stores in-frame clones only, minus some. D and trimming were read from the DNA, whereas the V and J calls and clone size are those reported in that table. The table lists 120,000 to 150,000 clones, 75% to 80% of them singletons. The source material was PBMCs. The TCR originated in a man aged 40-49 years in good health and CMV-seropositive.

The CDR3 region has the DNA TGTGCCATCAGTGAGTCCCCGGGACAGGGGGATCAAGAGACCCAGTACTTC. Protein: CAISESPGQGDQETQYF. The chain uses TRBV10-3 and TRBJ2-5, with 11 nucleotides matching TRBD1. This CDR3 spans 17 amino acids. Germline trimming cut 0 bases from V and 2 bases from J; bases unmatched to any gene: 5. The V gene's germline CDR1 is ENHRY and CDR2 SYGVKD.